Listed below are T cell receptor beta chains from one sample, sequenced in a study of blood T cell repertoires in COVID-19. Profiling relied on immunoSEQ multiplex PCR, and the TCRdb table lists in-frame clones only, not all of them. The sample has 390,000 or so clones; roughly 87% are singletons. The specimen was PBMCs or T cells enriched from blood (not recorded which). These receptors were collected from a woman in her forties or fifties who had recovered from COVID-19. CDR3s include the opening cysteine and the closing phenylalanine or tryptophan. D genes are given only for firm matches.

TRBJ2-3 TRBV5-4 TRBD2 CAVTSGGLDTQYF
TRBJ2-3 TRBV15 TRBD1 CATSRGSGWTGAADTQYF
TRBJ2-1 TRBV4-2 - CASSQDLRAPNNEQFF
TRBJ2-5 TRBV5-1 TRBD2 CASSFLAGVSETQYF
TRBJ1-1 TRBV9 - CASSGGPEDTEAFF
TRBJ2-3 TRBV5-1 - CASSLDASSFTDTQYF
TRBJ1-5 TRBV6-2/TRBV6-3 - CASSSGQHQPQHF
TRBJ1-1 TRBV27 TRBD1 CASSSGQGAGAFF
TRBJ1-4 TRBV24-1 - CATRSLSNEKLFF
TRBJ2-7 TRBV20-1 TRBD1 CSASPPGGAYEQYF
TRBJ1-2 TRBV6-2/TRBV6-3 TRBD1 CASSYRDRPYGYTF
TRBJ1-4 TRBV5-4 - CASSPSGSPNEKLFF
TRBJ1-1 TRBV6-5 - CASRPQGSITEAFF